This is a list of T cell receptor beta chains from one sample in a study of T cells expressing NK-cell markers. With the 5' RACE reads reprocessed, TCRdb shows one record per CDR3 protein and no DNA. This repertoire comprises about 390,000 distinct CDR3 sequences; its ten largest clones make up 9.5% to 12%. The specimen sequenced was blood T cells: a sorted CD56 or NKG2C T cell subset, CD4+ or CD8+ T cells, or bulk PBMC T cells (not recorded which). These receptors were taken from a woman between 50 and 59 years old in good health. Each CDR3 is given with its conserved first and last residue. Each record gives: V gene, J gene, CDR3 protein.

v_gene: TRBV18; j_gene: TRBJ2-3; CDR3aa: CASSPEAGAADTQYF
v_gene: TRBV7-3; j_gene: TRBJ2-1; CDR3aa: CASSSQGGGRSSYNEQFF
v_gene: TRBV29-1; j_gene: TRBJ1-1; CDR3aa: CSVKQGEFTEAFF
v_gene: TRBV24-1; j_gene: TRBJ1-2; CDR3aa: CATSEDGGYTF
v_gene: TRBV12-3/TRBV12-4; j_gene: TRBJ2-7; CDR3aa: CASSPARDRGYEQYF
v_gene: TRBV3-1; j_gene: TRBJ2-1; CDR3aa: CASSQEAQKQFF
v_gene: TRBV7-8; j_gene: TRBJ2-3; CDR3aa: CASSPSDDTQYF
v_gene: TRBV9; j_gene: TRBJ1-6; CDR3aa: CASSPRGGVNSPLHF
v_gene: TRBV29-1; j_gene: TRBJ2-1; CDR3aa: CSGVAGVNEQFF
v_gene: TRBV5-1; j_gene: TRBJ2-4; CDR3aa: CASSSNIGRLAKNIQYF
v_gene: TRBV28; j_gene: TRBJ1-5; CDR3aa: CASSLTTIGRGSRGNQPQHF
v_gene: TRBV5-1; j_gene: TRBJ2-5; CDR3aa: CASSIGLARSQETQYF
v_gene: TRBV6-6; j_gene: TRBJ1-1; CDR3aa: CASSYRGRDTEAFF
v_gene: TRBV20-1; j_gene: TRBJ2-1; CDR3aa: CSARIFPSSYNEQFF
v_gene: TRBV4-2; j_gene: TRBJ1-5; CDR3aa: CASSQEASRGHQPQHF
v_gene: TRBV7-8; j_gene: TRBJ2-7; CDR3aa: CASSLNSGQGPYEQYF
v_gene: TRBV19; j_gene: TRBJ1-1; CDR3aa: CASSIATDTEAFF
v_gene: TRBV2; j_gene: TRBJ2-2; CDR3aa: CASTTGAVPGELFF
v_gene: TRBV29-1; j_gene: TRBJ2-3; CDR3aa: CSVEPGIHTDTQYF
v_gene: TRBV20-1; j_gene: TRBJ2-4; CDR3aa: CSAREVAGVSTTKNIQYF
v_gene: TRBV5-1; j_gene: TRBJ2-1; CDR3aa: CASSIEVRNSYNEQFF
v_gene: TRBV5-4; j_gene: TRBJ2-5; CDR3aa: CASNPGLAGATRQETQYF
v_gene: TRBV28; j_gene: TRBJ1-6; CDR3aa: CASSLQGSYNSPLHF
v_gene: TRBV7-6; j_gene: TRBJ2-1; CDR3aa: CASSLATSGSREQFF
v_gene: TRBV18; j_gene: TRBJ2-7; CDR3aa: CASSPKQREGEQYF
v_gene: TRBV3-1; j_gene: TRBJ2-2; CDR3aa: CASSPRAGARYTGELFF
v_gene: TRBV15; j_gene: TRBJ2-5; CDR3aa: CATSGWTPSETQYF
v_gene: TRBV24-1; j_gene: TRBJ2-1; CDR3aa: CATSSTGAGNEQFF
v_gene: TRBV20-1; j_gene: TRBJ1-5; CDR3aa: CSAGRTDQPQHF
v_gene: TRBV7-3; j_gene: TRBJ2-4; CDR3aa: CASSLGAGNIQYF
v_gene: TRBV12-3/TRBV12-4; j_gene: TRBJ1-5; CDR3aa: CASSPIQGSQPQHF
v_gene: TRBV12-3/TRBV12-4; j_gene: TRBJ2-2; CDR3aa: CASSQYGLQGTTGELFF
v_gene: TRBV5-5; j_gene: TRBJ1-6; CDR3aa: CATRTRGDSPLHF
v_gene: TRBV5-1; j_gene: TRBJ2-1; CDR3aa: CASSYGLAGGPGSSYNEQFF
v_gene: TRBV5-1; j_gene: TRBJ2-2; CDR3aa: CASSSNPGLHTGELFF
v_gene: TRBV7-6; j_gene: TRBJ2-7; CDR3aa: CASSFKREVSYEQYF
v_gene: TRBV7-8; j_gene: TRBJ2-5; CDR3aa: CASSPPGTGEETQYF
v_gene: TRBV7-9; j_gene: TRBJ2-1; CDR3aa: CASSLSGRDYNEQFF
v_gene: TRBV24-1; j_gene: TRBJ2-1; CDR3aa: CATSRGAGYNEQFF
v_gene: TRBV24-1; j_gene: TRBJ2-1; CDR3aa: CATSDLRTSGWSYNEQFF
v_gene: TRBV10-3; j_gene: TRBJ1-5; CDR3aa: CAIRAGVGQPQHF